These T cell receptor beta chains were read from a single sample in a study of cytomegalovirus exposure and HLA in healthy donors. Method: immunoSEQ multiplex PCR; TCRdb's copy keeps in-frame clones and lacks some. There are about 240,000 clones in the sample; 87% occur only once, and 2.6% lies in the top ten. Sequencing was done on a sample of PBMCs. The receptor set was obtained from a man aged 18 to 29 in good health and CMV-seronegative. CDR3s include the opening cysteine and the closing phenylalanine or tryptophan. The D gene is left open where the match is weak. Not all rows give a size; the values are once, few, many and, for expanded clones, a class.

TRBV9	-	TRBJ2-1	TRBD2	TGTGCCAGCAGCTTCGGAAGCGGGAGGTTTTATGAGCAGTTCTTC	CASSFGSGRFYEQFF
TRBV25-1	few	TRBJ2-5	TRBD2	TGTGCCAGCAGCGCCGGGACTAGACCGGGCGAGACCCAGTACTTC	CASSAGTRPGETQYF
TRBV29-1	-	TRBJ2-1	-	TGCAGCGCCCGTCGGGTCAATGAGCAGTTCTTC	CSARRVNEQFF
TRBV7-2	-	TRBJ2-7	-	TGTGCCAGCAGCTTAAACTGGCAGGGCAACGAGCAGTACTTC	CASSLNWQGNEQYF
TRBV7-8	-	TRBJ2-7	-	TGTGCCAGCAGCTTAAGCCCTGGAGGGGGCCGGTACGAGCAGTACTTC	CASSLSPGGGRYEQYF
TRBV28	-	TRBJ2-5	TRBD1	TGTGCCAGCAACCTTGGGGACAGGGGACGGGAGACCCAGTACTTC	CASNLGDRGRETQYF
TRBV7-9	-	TRBJ1-5	-	TGTGCCAGCAGTTCCCCGGGTATCAATCAGCCCCAGCATTTT	CASSSPGINQPQHF
TRBV6-6	-	TRBJ2-7	-	TGTGCCAGCAGTTACCGGGGGACAGAATACGAGCAGTACTTC	CASSYRGTEYEQYF
TRBV19	-	TRBJ1-1	TRBD1	TGTGCCAGTAGCAAGACAGGGAAGGGGACTGAAGCTTTCTTT	CASSKTGKGTEAFF
TRBV18	-	TRBJ1-1	-	TGTGCCAGCTCAATAGTCGCAGGGGAGAGGACTGAAGCTTTCTTT	CASSIVAGERTEAFF
TRBV2	-	TRBJ2-7	TRBD2	TGTGCCAGCAATGTGGGCAGGGAGGGCGAGCAGTACTTC	CASNVGREGEQYF
TRBV27	-	TRBJ2-5	-	TGTGCCAGCAGTTTAGGCGGGGAACAAGAGACCCAGTACTTC	CASSLGGEQETQYF
TRBV2	-	TRBJ1-4	-	TGTGCCAGCAGGCGGGGGGGTAATGAAAAACTGTTTTTT	CASRRGGNEKLFF
TRBV5-1	-	TRBJ2-3	-	TGCGCCAGCAGCTTGGGATCAGCAGATACGCAGTATTTT	CASSLGSADTQYF
TRBV2	once	TRBJ1-5	TRBD1	TGTGCCAGCAGGCAGACAGGGGGCGCGGGCAATCAGCCCCAGCATTTT	CASRQTGGAGNQPQHF
TRBV28	-	TRBJ1-5	-	TGTGCCAGCACTGCGGGGGATCAGCCCCAGCATTTT	CASTAGDQPQHF
TRBV18	-	TRBJ2-3	-	TGTGCCAGCTCACCGCCTGGGACACCAGATACGCAGTATTTT	CASSPPGTPDTQYF
TRBV10-1	-	TRBJ2-5	-	TGCGCCAGCAGTGTCGGGTTCCAAGAGACCCAGTACTTC	CASSVGFQETQYF
TRBV6-6	-	TRBJ2-7	-	TGTGCCAGCAGCCCCGGACAGCCTTACGAGCAGTACTTC	CASSPGQPYEQYF
TRBV28	many	TRBJ1-6	TRBD1	TGTGCCAGCAGTGGGGGACAGTGGGGCCCCTCACCCCTCCACTTT	CASSGGQWGPSPLHF
TRBV7-2	-	TRBJ1-5	-	TGTGCCAGCAGCTTACAGGGTCGGGCAAATCAGCCCCAGCATTTT	CASSLQGRANQPQHF
TRBV7-2	-	TRBJ2-1	-	TGTGCCAGCAGCTTAGGGCCTGAGCAGTTCTTC	CASSLGPEQFF
TRBV7-9	once	TRBJ1-4	TRBD1	TGTGCCAGCAGCCCCTCCGGGACAGGCAATGAAAAACTGTTTTTT	CASSPSGTGNEKLFF
TRBV6-6	-	TRBJ2-1	-	TGTGCCAGCAGTTCGAGCTCCTACAATGAGCAGTTCTTC	CASSSSSYNEQFF
TRBV5-1	-	TRBJ2-5	TRBD1	TGCGCCAGCAGGGTAGGCTCCGGGACAGCTGAAGAGACCCAGTACTTC	CASRVGSGTAEETQYF
TRBV28	few	TRBJ1-6	-	TGTGCCAGCAGTTTGGGGCAGGGAGGTTCACCCCTCCACTTT	CASSLGQGGSPLHF
TRBV27	-	TRBJ2-7	-	TGTGCCAGCAGTTTTAACAGACACGAGCAGTACTTC	CASSFNRHEQYF
TRBV10-1	-	TRBJ2-1	-	TGCGCCAGCAGGTGGCGGTCCTACAATGAGCAGTTCTTC	CASRWRSYNEQFF
TRBV5-1	-	TRBJ1-4	-	TGCGCCAGCAGCTTGGGAGGGACACTCTCTTTTAATGAAAAACTGTTTTTT	CASSLGGTLSFNEKLFF
TRBV9	-	TRBJ2-1	-	TGTGCCAGCAAGCCTGGAGGGAGTTTATGGAATGAGCAGTTCTTC	CASKPGGSLWNEQFF
TRBV5-6	-	TRBJ2-2	-	TGTGCCAGCAGCTACGGGTCGAACACCGGGGAGCTGTTTTTT	CASSYGSNTGELFF
TRBV6-6	-	TRBJ2-1	TRBD1	TGTGCCAGCAGTTTTGACAGGGGAGATTACAATGAGCAGTTCTTC	CASSFDRGDYNEQFF
TRBV7-2	-	TRBJ2-7	-	TGTGCCAGCAGCCCGGGACAAACCCCCCTCCCTCGCGAGCAGTACTTC	CASSPGQTPLPREQYF
TRBV5-5	-	TRBJ2-2	TRBD1	TGTGCCAGCAGCGCCGGGACAGGGATCACCGGGGAGCTGTTTTTT	CASSAGTGITGELFF
TRBV7-2	-	TRBJ2-2	TRBD2	TGTGCCAGCAGCTTATTAGCGGGAGCCGGCGGGGAGCTGTTTTTT	CASSLLAGAGGELFF
TRBV9	-	TRBJ1-2	-	TGTGCCAGCAGCCCTATACAGGGTGTTGGTGGTGGCTACACCTTC	CASSPIQGVGGGYTF
TRBV6-6	once	TRBJ1-6	TRBD1	TGTGCCAGCAGTTACGGACAGGGCGGGTCACCCCTCCACTTT	CASSYGQGGSPLHF
TRBV7-2	-	TRBJ2-4	TRBD2	TGTGCCAGCAGCTTCTATGGGCTAGCGGTAGCCAAAAACATTCAGTACTTC	CASSFYGLAVAKNIQYF
TRBV2	once	TRBJ1-4	-	TGTGCCAGCAGTGAATCTACAGAGACCCTGTTTTTT	CASSESTETLFF
TRBV11-2	-	TRBJ1-1	TRBD1	TGTGCCAGCAGCTTACAGCCGACAGGGGCTTTCTTT	CASSLQPTGAFF
TRBV19	-	TRBJ2-2	TRBD1	TGTGCCAGTAGCGGACCAAGACAGGGCAGGTTTGCCGGGGAGCTGTTTTTT	CASSGPRQGRFAGELFF
TRBV30	-	TRBJ1-2	TRBD1	TGTGCCTGTAAACCGGGACAGGGGCCCTATGGCTACACCTTC	CACKPGQGPYGYTF
TRBV20-1	-	TRBJ2-7	TRBD1	TGCAGTGCTAGAGGGGACAGACAGTACTTC	CSARGDRQYF
TRBV9	-	TRBJ2-3	TRBD1	TGCGCAGAGGGGGCTGAAGATACGCAGTATTTT	CAEGAEDTQYF
TRBV18	-	TRBJ2-3	TRBD2	TGTGCCAGCTCAAGTAGCGGGAGTCCCCCAGATACGCAGTATTTT	CASSSSGSPPDTQYF
TRBV14	-	TRBJ1-6	-	TGTGCCAGCAGCCCCCTACAGGGCCGCGCTTCACCCCTCCACTTT	CASSPLQGRASPLHF
TRBV5-6	-	TRBJ2-1	TRBD1	TGTGCCAGCAGCCCCTCAGGGGGTGAGCAGTTCTTC	CASSPSGGEQFF